Below, 23 T cell receptor beta chains from the same sample are listed, as sequenced in a study of response to subunit inactivated influenza vaccine. TCRdb independently ran MiXCR on the RT-PCR reads; one entry per CDR3 protein. The data contain 500,000 to 550,000 distinct CDR3 sequences, approximately 7.2% of them seen just once; the ten biggest clones take up around 12%. The sequenced sample was PBMCs from blood, obtained about 23 months after vaccination. Receptor source: a man between 50 and 75 years old who received an inactivated influenza vaccine.

This clonotype turned up a few times. The V gene is TRBV30, the J gene TRBJ1-2, with a weak D call TRBD1 (5 bases). Trimming took 0 bases from V and 9 from J, leaving 14 bases between them. CDR3 length: 13 residues. The germline V gene has CDR1 GTSNPN and CDR2 SVGIG (reference sequence). The CDR3, as DNA: TGTGCCTGGAGTGTGGATAGGGGTAGTCGCTACACCTTC. Translating gives CAWSVDRGSRYTF.

The V and J genes are TRBV5-1 and TRBJ2-5; 9 bases are a match to TRBD1. V lost 4 bases to trimming and J lost 7 bases; unmatched junction nucleotides: 5. The CDR3 is 13 amino acids. Per germline, CDR1 SGHRS and CDR2 YFSETQ. CDR3 amino acids: CASSPRQGGTQYF. As DNA, the CDR3 is TGCGCCAGCAGCCCTCGACAGGGGGGGACCCAGTACTTC.

The chain has TRBV29-1 and TRBJ2-1; D may be TRBD1 or TRBD2 (5 bases each). V dropped 4 bases and J dropped 6 bases, with 16 bases sitting between them. Germline V CDR1 and CDR2: SQVTM, ANQGSEA. The CDR3 consists of 14 residues. CDR3 sequence (DNA): TGCAGCGTTGTTCGGGGCCTAGGGACCAATGAGCAGTTCTTC. This sequence encodes CSVVRGLGTNEQFF.

Many counts were recorded for this clonotype. One junction end does not reproduce the germline sequence, and a read error may be involved. The chain joins TRBV10-3 to TRBJ2-7; 9 bases align to TRBD1. The CDR3 contains 13 residues. Germline-derived CDR1 and CDR2 are ENHRY and SYGVKD. The CDR3 protein is CAISEGHRDRVDF. DNA for the CDR3: TGTGCCATCAGTGAGGGTCACCGGGACAGGGTGGACTTC.

In this sample, this clonotype turned up many times. This sequence joins TRBV13 and TRBJ2-1; a weak D match, TRBD1 (6 bases). The CDR3 is 16 amino acids. CDR1 PRHDT and CDR2 FYEKMQ come from the germline V gene (reference sequence). V was shortened by 4 bases and J by 2 bases, with 15 bases between the two germline ends. CDR3 residues: CASSSHRESTYNEQFF. CDR3 bases: TGTGCCAGCAGCTCCCACAGGGAGTCGACCTACAATGAGCAGTTCTTC.

This clonotype was picked up a small number of times. V is TRBV20-1 and J is TRBJ2-3, with TRBD2 matching 7 bases. Unmatched junction bases numbered 6, after V lost 0 bases and J lost 3 bases. Germline CDR1 and CDR2: DFQATT and SNEGSKA (reference sequence). The CDR3 is 15 residues long. CDR3 region: CSARDRISGTDTQYF. The CDR3 nucleotides are TGCAGTGCTAGAGATCGGATTAGCGGGACAGATACGCAGTATTTT.

The genes are TRBV5-6 and TRBJ2-7; 9 bases map to TRBD1. The CDR3 is 17 amino acids. V was pared by 3 bases and J by 0 bases, with 10 bases of the junction left unmatched. The germline CDR1 and CDR2 sequences are SGHDT and YYEEEE. CDR3 in amino acids: CASSYRLTGGHSYEQYF. In nucleotides, the CDR3 is TGTGCCAGCAGCTATCGCCTTACAGGGGGCCACTCCTACGAGCAGTACTTC.

This clonotype was recorded many times. This chain connects TRBV7-2 to TRBJ2-1; no definite D call. The germline V and J ends were trimmed by 1 base and 9 bases, with 7 bases remaining between them. The CDR3 has 12 residues. CDR1 is SGHTA and CDR2 is FQGNSA in the germline V gene. This chain's CDR3 is CASSLVVSEQFF. CDR3 sequence (DNA): TGTGCCAGCAGCTTAGTGGTGAGTGAGCAGTTCTTC.

This clonotype was seen repeatedly, ten times or more. The rearrangement joins TRBV15 to TRBJ1-1; 10 positions agree with TRBD1. Trimming removed 3 bases from V and 5 bases from J; junction bases left unmatched: 3. Germline lookup yields CDR1 LNHNV and CDR2 YYDKDF (reference sequence). The CDR3 is 14 amino acids. DNA for the CDR3: TGTGCCACCAGCAGGACAGGGGGCATGACTGAAGCTTTCTTT. The encoded protein is CATSRTGGMTEAFF. The entire variable domain, with the rest obtained from reference TRBV15 and TRBJ1-1, is as follows: DAMVIQNPRYQVTQFGKPVTLSCSQTLNHNVMYWYQQKSSQAPKLLFHYYDKDFNNEADTPDNFQSRRPNTSFCFLDIRSPGLGDTAMYLCATSRTGGMTEAFFGQGTRLTVV.

The chain is built from TRBV9 and TRBJ2-3; 9 bases map to TRBD2. This CDR3 has 16 amino acids. Germline values: CDR1 SGDLS, CDR2 YYNGEE. V shed 0 bases, J shed 6 bases, and the junction held 8 bases outside the gene matches. CDR3 region: CASSVAGGRAHDTQYF. The CDR3 coding sequence is TGTGCCAGCAGCGTAGCGGGCGGGAGGGCCCATGATACGCAGTATTTT. Filled out from reference TRBV9 and TRBJ2-3, the complete variable domain reads DSGVTQTPKHLITATGQRVTLRCSPRSGDLSVYWYQQSLDQGLQFLIQYYNGEERAKGNILERFSAQQFPDLHSELNLSSLELGDSALYFCASSVAGGRAHDTQYFGPGTRLTVL.

In its sample, this clonotype was seen a few times. The chain carries TRBV20-1 and TRBJ2-3, with D perhaps being TRBD1 or TRBD2 (5 bases each). V was shortened by 3 bases and J by 4 bases, with 17 bases between the two germline ends. CDR1 is DFQATT and CDR2 is SNEGSKA in the germline V gene (reference sequence). The CDR3 covers 15 residues. The CDR3 loop reads CSARREIRGPDTQYF. The CDR3 DNA is TGCAGTGCTAGGCGAGAGATCCGGGGCCCAGATACGCAGTATTTT.

The CDR3 DNA is TGTGCCAGCAGCTTACACGGGAGTGTAGTGAATGAGCAGTTCTTC. Translated, it gives CASSLHGSVVNEQFF. This sequence joins TRBV7-9 and TRBJ2-1; tentative D call: TRBD2 (6 bases). V was trimmed by 2 bases and J by 7 bases, leaving 15 bases between them. Germline-derived CDR1 and CDR2 are SEHNR and FQNEAQ (reference sequence). The CDR3 runs 15 residues.

This chain uses TRBV20-1 with TRBJ1-3; D remains ambiguous. The CDR3 has 13 residues. Germline loops: CDR1 DFQATT, CDR2 SNEGSKA (reference sequence). V gave up 3 bases and J gave up 0 bases, with 6 bases separating them. The CDR3 sequence: CSASRDSGNTIYF. The CDR3 DNA reads as TGCAGTGCTAGTCGGGACTCTGGAAACACCATATATTTT.

V and J are TRBV15 and TRBJ2-3; 7 positions match TRBD1. Trimming took 4 bases from V and 0 from J; bases not matched to a gene: 4. CDR1 is LNHNV and CDR2 is YYDKDF in the germline V gene (reference sequence). The CDR3 runs to 15 residues. The CDR3 DNA follows: TGTGCCACCAGCATCCGGGACAGTAGCACAGATACGCAGTATTTT. Its protein product is CATSIRDSSTDTQYF.

The chain is built from TRBV20-1 and TRBJ1-2; D remains unclear. Trimming cost V 0 bases and J 10 bases, with 9 bases left between them. Looked up from germline, CDR1 is DFQATT and CDR2 is SNEGSKA (reference sequence). The CDR3 runs to 11 residues. Written as DNA, the CDR3 is TGCAGTGCTAGAGAGGGCGGCCACTACACCTTC. Its protein is CSAREGGHYTF.

In its sample, this clonotype was seen many times. This chain links TRBV28 with TRBJ2-2, with D perhaps assigned TRBD1 or TRBD2 (5 bases each). Germline CDR1 and CDR2: MDHEN and SYDVKM. The CDR3 runs to 15 residues. V was trimmed by 6 bases and J by 0 bases, leaving 11 bases between them. The CDR3 loop is CASSRDLANTGELFF. The DNA of the CDR3 is TGTGCCAGCAGCCGGGACCTAGCGAACACCGGGGAGCTGTTTTTT.

This clonotype came up a few times. The J gene is TRBJ1-4, the V gene TRBV20-1, with unresolved D. The germline gives CDR1 DFQATT, CDR2 SNEGSKA (reference sequence). The CDR3 covers 14 residues. Deletions cut 1 base from V and 0 bases from J, with 6 bases between. The CDR3 DNA is TGCAGTGCTAGAGGGGCCCCAACTAATGAAAAACTGTTTTTT. Its protein is CSARGAPTNEKLFF.

This clonotype was seen more than once but under ten times. V is TRBV6-5 and J is TRBJ1-2; the D gene is possibly TRBD1 (5 bases). The germline V and J ends were trimmed by 2 bases and 8 bases, with 15 bases remaining between them. Germline values: CDR1 MNHEY, CDR2 SVGAGI. This CDR3 has 14 amino acids. For the CDR3, the DNA is TGTGCCAGCAGTTACCGCGGGGGTTCTTGGGGCTACACCTTC. Protein product: CASSYRGGSWGYTF.

This clonotype occurred many times. The genes are TRBV29-1 and TRBJ2-1; no clear D gene. The V end was cut by 3 bases, the J end by 3 bases, with 3 bases between. Germline CDR1 SQVTM, CDR2 ANQGSEA. CDR3 size: 11 residues. CDR3 in DNA: TGCAGCGTTGACCGCTACAATGAGCAGTTCTTC. Amino acids: CSVDRYNEQFF.

The rearrangement uses TRBV7-2 and TRBJ2-7, with D tentatively TRBD1 (6 bases). Per germline, CDR1 SGHTA and CDR2 FQGNSA. There are 16 residues in the CDR3. V lost 5 bases and J lost 4, with 21 bases in between. The CDR3 bases are TGTGCCAGCAGCGACCTCTTGGGGGCTTCCTCTTACGAGCAGTACTTC. Its translation: CASSDLLGASSYEQYF.

This clonotype was seen repeatedly, ten times or more. The chain combines TRBV7-2 with TRBJ2-7; 9 bases are shared with TRBD1. The CDR3 covers 15 residues. V shed 2 bases, J shed 4 bases, and the junction held 6 bases outside the gene matches. Germline-derived CDR1 and CDR2 are SGHTA and FQGNSA. CDR3 in amino acids: CASSLSVGQGYEQYF. The CDR3 DNA reads TGTGCCAGCAGCTTAAGCGTGGGACAGGGTTACGAGCAGTACTTC.

The table lists this clonotype with a few counts. This sequence joins TRBV5-5 and TRBJ2-7; 7 bases line up with TRBD1. The germline V gene encodes CDR1 SGHKS and CDR2 YYEKEE (reference sequence). V trimming: 3 bases; J trimming: 4 bases; junction bases outside the gene matches: 7. CDR3 length equals 14 residues. CDR3 sequence (DNA): TGTGCCAGCAGCTCCATGGGACAGCAATACGAGCAGTACTTC. Its protein product is CASSSMGQQYEQYF.

Of note for this clonotype: A much larger clonotype is one base distant, so this may be a read error. The chain couples TRBV12-3 or TRBV12-4 to TRBJ2-5; tentatively, D is TRBD1 or TRBD2 (5 bases each). Between the trimmed V and J ends, which lost 3 bases and 1 base, there was a span of 12 bases. This CDR3 region has 15 residues. The CDR3 bases are TGTGCCAGCAGTTTGGGACCGGGCCGCCAAGAGACCCAGTACTTC. It yields the protein CASSLGPGRQETQYF.